What follows are 14 T cell receptor beta chains derived from one specimen sequenced in a study of shared clonotypes between healthy human individuals. Assay used: immunoSEQ multiplex PCR; TCRdb lists only in-frame clones, some missing. The table includes a few million clones, roughly 92% detected once. Sequenced input: naive CD4+ T cells from PBMCs. Subset reported: CD45RA+ positively selected. The receptors were sampled from a man younger than 35 in good health. Some clones in this sample may be carry-over from other donors' samples.

The V gene is TRBV9, the J gene TRBJ1-4, with 9 bases lining up with TRBD1. The CDR3 sequence is 15 residues long. Losses at the gene ends were 7 bases for V and 1 base for J; bases not matched to a gene: 5. From germline, CDR1 is SGDLS and CDR2 YYNGEE. The CDR3 loop reads CASGTGKVTNEKLFF. The CDR3 DNA is TGTGCCAGCGGGACAGGGAAAGTAACTAATGAAAAACTGTTTTTT.

The genes are TRBV6-1 and TRBJ2-2; 7 nucleotides align to TRBD1. V was clipped by 4 bases and J by 2 bases; unmatched bases: 4. CDR1 and CDR2 (germline): MNHNS, SASEGT. The CDR3 is made up of 15 amino acids. The CDR3 spells CASSGGTANTGELFF. The CDR3 coding sequence is TGTGCCAGCAGTGGGGGGACAGCCAACACCGGGGAGCTGTTTTTT.

This clone was found once. The chain recombines TRBV7-6 with TRBJ2-7; D unclear. Germline CDR1 and CDR2: SGHVS and FNYEAQ. V was shortened by 2 bases and J by 6 bases, with 11 bases between the two germline ends. This CDR3 is built from 13 residues. CDR3 protein: CASSLRPPGEQYF. The CDR3 DNA reads as TGTGCCAGCAGCTTAAGACCCCCAGGCGAGCAGTACTTC.

The chain has TRBV6-5 and TRBJ2-1, with a tentative D call TRBD1 (6 bases). The CDR3 spans 12 residues. Germline values: CDR1 MNHEY, CDR2 SVGAGI. V shed 6 bases and J shed 8 bases, with 11 bases lying between them. The DNA of the CDR3 is TGTGCCAGCAGCTCAAGGGGGTATGAGCAGTTCTTC. Translating gives CASSSRGYEQFF.

V gene TRBV4-1 combines with J gene TRBJ1-5, with no clear D. V was cut by 6 bases and J by 0 bases, with 12 bases left in between. This CDR3 is 15 amino acids long. Germline values: CDR1 MGHRA, CDR2 YSYEKL. The CDR3 loop is CASRSIGNSNQPQHF. CDR3 DNA sequence: TGCGCCAGCAGGTCGATCGGGAATAGCAATCAGCCCCAGCATTTT.

This clone was seen only once. The chain employs TRBV2 and TRBJ1-2; 11 bases agree with TRBD1. V lost 4 bases to trimming and J lost 7 bases; unmatched junction nucleotides: 5. Germline values: CDR1 SNHLY, CDR2 FYNNEI. This CDR3 has 14 residues. CDR3 protein: CASSADRGLRGYTF. CDR3 DNA sequence: TGTGCCAGCAGTGCGGACAGGGGGCTCCGTGGCTACACCTTC.

The rearrangement joins TRBV5-1 to TRBJ1-3; D not resolved. Trimming stripped 1 base from V and 0 bases from J, with 11 bases between. Germline V gene sequence: CDR1 SGHRS, CDR2 YFSETQ. The CDR3 is 16 amino acids. The CDR3 loop is CASSLLPAISGNTIYF. CDR3 nucleotide sequence: TGCGCCAGCAGCTTGTTACCTGCCATCTCTGGAAACACCATATATTTT.

Worth noting for this clone: This CDR3 is also generated by other DNA sequences in the sample. The chain is built from TRBV4-1 and TRBJ1-2, with TRBD1 identical over 10 bases. The CDR3 is made up of 15 amino acids. The J segment lost 1 base and the V segment lost 4 bases, leaving 3 bases of the junction unmatched. The germline CDR1 and CDR2 sequences are MGHRA and YSYEKL. The CDR3 DNA reads as TGCGCCAGCAGCCCCCGGGACAGGGGTAACTATGGCTACACCTTC. Translation: CASSPRDRGNYGYTF.

This clone has just one count. The chain has TRBV29-1 and TRBJ2-3, with 13 bases identical to TRBD2. Germline CDR1 SQVTM, CDR2 ANQGSEA. The V gene end was trimmed by 7 bases and the J gene end by 3 bases; junction bases not matched to a gene: 4. The CDR3 length is 14 residues. As DNA, the CDR3 is TGCAGCGGCGTGGGACTAGCGGGAACAGATACGCAGTATTTT. It translates to CSGVGLAGTDTQYF.

The chain has TRBV2 and TRBJ2-1, with a weak D call TRBD2 (5 bases). The CDR3 has 12 amino acids. V was shortened by 7 bases and J by 9 bases, with 13 bases between the two germline ends. Germline CDR1 reads SNHLY; CDR2 reads FYNNEI. This CDR3 reads CASTSSWGEQFF. The CDR3 nucleotides read TGTGCCAGCACTAGCTCTTGGGGTGAGCAGTTCTTC.

The genes are TRBV11-2 and TRBJ2-4; the D is unclear. CDR3 length: 15 residues. In germline, CDR1 is SGHAT, CDR2 FQNNGV. The V end lost 5 bases, the J end lost 2 bases, and 13 bases lay between the germline ends. CDR3 in DNA: TGTGCCAGCAGCAATATTAAACAGCCCAAAAACATTCAGTACTTC. Its translation: CASSNIKQPKNIQYF.

This sequence joins TRBV10-3 and TRBJ2-1, with D maybe TRBD2 (6 bases). The CDR3 consists of 15 residues. V was shortened by 6 bases and J by 7 bases, with 19 bases between the two germline ends. The V gene's germline CDR1 is ENHRY and CDR2 SYGVKD. CDR3 nucleotide sequence: TGTGCCATCAGGGATCCGGGACTCCAGTCGAATGAGCAGTTCTTC. Translation: CAIRDPGLQSNEQFF.

The CDR3 loop is CASRTGETQYF. CDR3 DNA sequence: TGTGCCAGCAGGACGGGAGAGACCCAGTACTTC. The chain combines TRBV11-2 with TRBJ2-5; D unclear. The germline gives CDR1 SGHAT, CDR2 FQNNGV. CDR3 length: 11 amino acids. V was trimmed by 6 bases and J by 4 bases, leaving 6 bases between them.

The gene calls are TRBV28 and TRBJ2-7; D gene uncertain. Germline-derived CDR1 and CDR2 are MDHEN and SYDVKM. The CDR3 has 16 amino acids. V gave up 3 bases and J gave up 1 base, with 16 bases separating them. Here the CDR3 reads CASSFLRWERSYEQYF. The DNA of the CDR3 is TGTGCCAGCAGTTTCCTACGGTGGGAACGATCCTACGAGCAGTACTTC.